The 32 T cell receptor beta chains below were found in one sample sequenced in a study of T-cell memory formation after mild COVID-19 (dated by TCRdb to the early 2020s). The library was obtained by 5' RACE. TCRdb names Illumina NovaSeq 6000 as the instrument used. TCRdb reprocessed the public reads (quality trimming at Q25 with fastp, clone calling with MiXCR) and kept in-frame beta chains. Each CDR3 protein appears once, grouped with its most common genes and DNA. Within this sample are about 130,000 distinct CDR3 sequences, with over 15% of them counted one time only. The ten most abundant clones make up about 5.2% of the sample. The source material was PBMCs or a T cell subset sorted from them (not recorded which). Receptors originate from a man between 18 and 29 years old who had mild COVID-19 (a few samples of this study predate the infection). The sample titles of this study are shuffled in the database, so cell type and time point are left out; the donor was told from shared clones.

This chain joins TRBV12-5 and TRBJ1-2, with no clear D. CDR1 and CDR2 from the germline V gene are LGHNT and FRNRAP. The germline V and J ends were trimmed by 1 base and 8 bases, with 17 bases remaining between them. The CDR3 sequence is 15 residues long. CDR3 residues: CASGLGTGWVKGYTF. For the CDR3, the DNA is TGTGCTAGTGGTTTGGGGACCGGATGGGTGAAGGGCTACACCTTC.

The DNA for the CDR3 is TGCGCCAGCAGCCAAGATTTCGGGGCGGGGGGCCAACTCACCCTCGAGCAGTACTTC. Encoded protein: CASSQDFGAGGQLTLEQYF. V is TRBV4-1 and J is TRBJ2-7, with 8 bases matching TRBD2. The CDR3 has 19 amino acids. V was clipped by 0 bases and J by 6 bases; unmatched bases: 19. CDR1 MGHRA and CDR2 YSYEKL come from the germline V gene.

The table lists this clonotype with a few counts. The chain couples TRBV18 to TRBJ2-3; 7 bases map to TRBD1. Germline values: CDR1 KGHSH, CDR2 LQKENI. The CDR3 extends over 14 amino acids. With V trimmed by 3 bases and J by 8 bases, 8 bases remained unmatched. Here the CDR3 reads CASSPRDSESTQYF. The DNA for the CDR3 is TGTGCCAGCTCACCCCGGGACAGTGAGAGTACGCAGTATTTT. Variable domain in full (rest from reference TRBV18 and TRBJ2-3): NAGVMQNPRHLVRRRGQEARLRCSPMKGHSHVYWYRQLPEEGLKFMVYLQKENIIDESGMPKERFSAEFPKEGPSILRIQQVVRGDSAAYFCASSPRDSESTQYFGPGTRLTVL.

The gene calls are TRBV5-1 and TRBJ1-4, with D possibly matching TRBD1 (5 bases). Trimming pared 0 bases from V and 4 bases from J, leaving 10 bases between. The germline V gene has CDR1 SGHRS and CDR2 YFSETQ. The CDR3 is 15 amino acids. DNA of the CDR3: TGCGCCAGCAGCTTGGATGGGACCCATAATGAAAAACTGTTTTTT. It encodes CASSLDGTHNEKLFF.

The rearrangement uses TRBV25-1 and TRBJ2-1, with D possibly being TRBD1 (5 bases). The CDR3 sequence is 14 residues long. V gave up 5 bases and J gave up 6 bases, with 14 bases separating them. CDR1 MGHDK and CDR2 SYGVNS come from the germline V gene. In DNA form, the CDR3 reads TGTGCCAGCAGTCGGACAACTGGTCCCAATGAGCAGTTCTTC. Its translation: CASSRTTGPNEQFF. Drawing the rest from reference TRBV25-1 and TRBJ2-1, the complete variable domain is EADIYQTPRYLVIGTGKKITLECSQTMGHDKMYWYQQDPGMELHLIHYSYGVNSTEKGDLSSESTVSRIRTEHFPLTLESARPSHTSQYLCASSRTTGPNEQFFGPGTRLTVL.

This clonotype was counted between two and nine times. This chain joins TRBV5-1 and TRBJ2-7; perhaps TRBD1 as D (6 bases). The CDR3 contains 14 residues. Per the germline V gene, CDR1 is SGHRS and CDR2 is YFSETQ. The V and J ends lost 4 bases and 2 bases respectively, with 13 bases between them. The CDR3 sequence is CASSPFQGTYEQYF. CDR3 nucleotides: TGCGCCAGCAGCCCCTTCCAGGGGACCTACGAGCAGTACTTC. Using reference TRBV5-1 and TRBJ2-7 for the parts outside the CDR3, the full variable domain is KAGVTQTPRYLIKTRGQQVTLSCSPISGHRSVSWYQQTPGQGLQFLFEYFSETQRNKGNFPGRFSGRQFSNSRSEMNVSTLELGDSALYLCASSPFQGTYEQYFGPGTRLTVT.

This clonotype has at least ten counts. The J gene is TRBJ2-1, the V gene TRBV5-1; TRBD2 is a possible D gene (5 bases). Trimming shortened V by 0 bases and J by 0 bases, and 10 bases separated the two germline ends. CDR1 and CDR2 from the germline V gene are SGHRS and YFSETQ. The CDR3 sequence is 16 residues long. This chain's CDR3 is CASSLGQRLSYNEQFF. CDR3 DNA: TGCGCCAGCAGCTTGGGGCAGCGGCTCTCCTACAATGAGCAGTTCTTC.

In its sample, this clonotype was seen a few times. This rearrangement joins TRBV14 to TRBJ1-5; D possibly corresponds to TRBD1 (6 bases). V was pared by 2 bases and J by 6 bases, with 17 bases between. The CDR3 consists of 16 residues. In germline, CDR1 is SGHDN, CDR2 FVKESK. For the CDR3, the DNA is TGTGCCAGCAGCCAAAAAAGCCCACAGGGTGGTCAGCCCCAGCATTTT. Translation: CASSQKSPQGGQPQHF.

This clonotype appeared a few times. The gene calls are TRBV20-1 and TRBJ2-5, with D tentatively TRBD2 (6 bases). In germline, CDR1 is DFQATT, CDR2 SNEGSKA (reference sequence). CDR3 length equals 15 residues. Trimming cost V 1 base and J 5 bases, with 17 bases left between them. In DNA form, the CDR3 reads TGCAGTGCTAGAGGAATTGGCGGGGTGTTTGAGACCCAGTACTTC. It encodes CSARGIGGVFETQYF.

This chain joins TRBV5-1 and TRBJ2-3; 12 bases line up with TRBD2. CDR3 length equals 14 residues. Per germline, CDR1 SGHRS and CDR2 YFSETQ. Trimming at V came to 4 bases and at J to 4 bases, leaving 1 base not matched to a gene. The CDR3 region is CASSRTSGADTQYF. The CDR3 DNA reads TGCGCCAGCAGCAGGACTAGCGGGGCAGATACGCAGTATTTT.

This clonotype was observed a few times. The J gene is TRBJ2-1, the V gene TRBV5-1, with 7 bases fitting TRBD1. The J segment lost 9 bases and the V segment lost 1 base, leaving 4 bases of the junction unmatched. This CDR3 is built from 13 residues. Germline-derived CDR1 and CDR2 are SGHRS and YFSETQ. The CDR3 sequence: CASSLSYRGEQFF. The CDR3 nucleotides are TGCGCCAGCAGCTTGTCTTACAGGGGTGAGCAGTTCTTC.

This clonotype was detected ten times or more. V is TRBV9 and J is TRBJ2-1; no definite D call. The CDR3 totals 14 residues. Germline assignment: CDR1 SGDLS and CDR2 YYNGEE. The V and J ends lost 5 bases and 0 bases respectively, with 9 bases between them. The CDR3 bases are TGTGCCAGCAGTAGGCAGAGCTCCTACAATGAGCAGTTCTTC. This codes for CASSRQSSYNEQFF.

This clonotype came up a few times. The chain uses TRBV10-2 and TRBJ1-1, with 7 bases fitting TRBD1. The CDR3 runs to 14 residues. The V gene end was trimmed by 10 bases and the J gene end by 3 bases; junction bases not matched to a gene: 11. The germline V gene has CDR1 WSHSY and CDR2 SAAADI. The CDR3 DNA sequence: TGCGCCACCTCAGGGGGGAGACATGACACTGAAGCTTTCTTT. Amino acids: CATSGGRHDTEAFF.

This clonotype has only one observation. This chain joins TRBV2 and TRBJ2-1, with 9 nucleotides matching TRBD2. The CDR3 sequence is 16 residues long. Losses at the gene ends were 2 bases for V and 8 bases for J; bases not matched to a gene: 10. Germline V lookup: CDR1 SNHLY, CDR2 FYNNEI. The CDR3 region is CASSEPREGMRHEQFF. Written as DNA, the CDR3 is TGTGCCAGCAGTGAACCGCGGGAGGGGATGCGACATGAGCAGTTCTTC.

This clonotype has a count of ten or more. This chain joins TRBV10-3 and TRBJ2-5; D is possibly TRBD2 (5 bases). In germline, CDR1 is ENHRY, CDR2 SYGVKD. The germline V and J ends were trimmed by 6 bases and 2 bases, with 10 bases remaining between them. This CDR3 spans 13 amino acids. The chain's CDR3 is CAIRDGVQETQYF. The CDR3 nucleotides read TGTGCCATCAGGGACGGGGTACAAGAGACCCAGTACTTC.

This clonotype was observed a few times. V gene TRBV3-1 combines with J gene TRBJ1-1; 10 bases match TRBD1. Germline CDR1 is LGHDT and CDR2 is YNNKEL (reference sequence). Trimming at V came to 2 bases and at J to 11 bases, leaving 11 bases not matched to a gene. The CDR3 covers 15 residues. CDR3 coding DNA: TGTGCCAGCAGCCAACCGGGACAGGGGAGCCTCGGGGCTTTCTTT. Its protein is CASSQPGQGSLGAFF.

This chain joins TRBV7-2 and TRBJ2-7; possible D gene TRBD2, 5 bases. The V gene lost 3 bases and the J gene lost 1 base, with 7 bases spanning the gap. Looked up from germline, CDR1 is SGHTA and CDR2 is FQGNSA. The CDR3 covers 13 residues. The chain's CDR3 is CASSFGLSYEQYF. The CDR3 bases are TGTGCCAGCAGCTTCGGACTGTCCTACGAGCAGTACTTC.

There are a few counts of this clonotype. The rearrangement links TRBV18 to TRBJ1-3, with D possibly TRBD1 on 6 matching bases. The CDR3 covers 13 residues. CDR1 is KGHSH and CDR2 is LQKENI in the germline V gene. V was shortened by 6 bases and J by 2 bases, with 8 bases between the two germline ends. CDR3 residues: CASSRDTGNTIYF. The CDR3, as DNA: TGTGCCAGCTCGCGGGACACTGGAAACACCATATATTTT.

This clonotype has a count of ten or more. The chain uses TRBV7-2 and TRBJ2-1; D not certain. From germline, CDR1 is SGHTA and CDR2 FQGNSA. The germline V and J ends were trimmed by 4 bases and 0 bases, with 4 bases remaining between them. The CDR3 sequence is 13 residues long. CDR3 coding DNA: TGTGCCAGCAGCTCCAGCTCCTACAATGAGCAGTTCTTC. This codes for CASSSSSYNEQFF.

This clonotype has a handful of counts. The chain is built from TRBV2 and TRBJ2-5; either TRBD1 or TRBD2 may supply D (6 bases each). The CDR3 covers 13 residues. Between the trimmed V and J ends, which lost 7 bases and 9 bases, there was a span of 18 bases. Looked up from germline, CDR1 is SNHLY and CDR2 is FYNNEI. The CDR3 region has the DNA TGTGCCAGCAACGAGGGGGGCGCGGGACCCCAGTACTTC. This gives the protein CASNEGGAGPQYF.

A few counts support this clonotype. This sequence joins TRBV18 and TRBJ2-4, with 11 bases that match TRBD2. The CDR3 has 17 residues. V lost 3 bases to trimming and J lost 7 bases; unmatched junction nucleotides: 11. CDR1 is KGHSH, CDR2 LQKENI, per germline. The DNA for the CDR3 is TGTGCCAGCTCACCTTGGCTAGCGGGGGGAAATCCGAACATTCAGTACTTC. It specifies CASSPWLAGGNPNIQYF.

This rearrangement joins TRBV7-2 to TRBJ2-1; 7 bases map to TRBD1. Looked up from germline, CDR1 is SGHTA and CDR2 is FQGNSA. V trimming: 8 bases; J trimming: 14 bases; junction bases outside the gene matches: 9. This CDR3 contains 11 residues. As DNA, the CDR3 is TGTGCCAGCGGACAGGCTCGCGCGGAGTTCTTC. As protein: CASGQARAEFF.

CDR3 sequence (DNA): TGTGCCACGCGACAGGGCCCCTACGAGCAGTACGTC. It is translated as CATRQGPYEQYV. The chain uses TRBV10-3 and TRBJ2-7, with 7 bases fitting TRBD1. Looked up from germline, CDR1 is ENHRY and CDR2 is SYGVKD. Trimming cost V 10 bases and J 2 bases; bases outside gene matches: 5. CDR3 length: 12 residues.

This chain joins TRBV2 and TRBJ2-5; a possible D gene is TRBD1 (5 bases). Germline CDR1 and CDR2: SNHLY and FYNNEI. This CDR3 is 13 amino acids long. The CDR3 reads CLSKGAEQETQYF. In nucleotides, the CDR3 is TGTTTATCAAAAGGGGCGGAACAAGAGACCCAGTACTTC.

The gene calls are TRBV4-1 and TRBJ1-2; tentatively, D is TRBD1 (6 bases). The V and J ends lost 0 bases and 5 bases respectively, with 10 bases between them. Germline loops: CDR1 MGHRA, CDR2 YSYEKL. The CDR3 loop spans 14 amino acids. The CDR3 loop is CASSQDRGPYGYTF. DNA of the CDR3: TGCGCCAGCAGCCAAGATCGGGGGCCTTATGGCTACACCTTC.

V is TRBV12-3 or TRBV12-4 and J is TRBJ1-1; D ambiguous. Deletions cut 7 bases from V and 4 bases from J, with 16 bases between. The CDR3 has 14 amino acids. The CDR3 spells CASTQAGGGTEAFF. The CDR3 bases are TGTGCCAGCACCCAAGCGGGCGGCGGCACTGAAGCTTTCTTT.

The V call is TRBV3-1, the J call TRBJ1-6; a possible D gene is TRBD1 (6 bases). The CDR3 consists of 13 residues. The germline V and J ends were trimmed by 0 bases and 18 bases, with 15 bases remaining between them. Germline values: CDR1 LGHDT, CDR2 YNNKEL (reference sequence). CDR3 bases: TGTGCCAGCAGCCAAGAAGGGGGAGCTTCCCCCCACTTT. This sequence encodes CASSQEGGASPHF. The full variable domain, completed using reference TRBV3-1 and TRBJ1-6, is DTAVSQTPKYLVTQMGNDKSIKCEQNLGHDTMYWYKQDSKKFLKIMFSYNNKELIINETVPNRFSPKSPDKAHLNLHINSLELGDSAVYFCASSQEGGASPHFGNGTRLTVT.

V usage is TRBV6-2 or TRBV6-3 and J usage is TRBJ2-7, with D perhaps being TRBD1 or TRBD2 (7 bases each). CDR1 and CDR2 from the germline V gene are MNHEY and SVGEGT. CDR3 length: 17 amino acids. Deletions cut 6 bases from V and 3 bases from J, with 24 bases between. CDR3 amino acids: CASSLTLLTGRDYEQYF. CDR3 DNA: TGTGCCAGCAGCCTAACCCTCTTGACAGGGAGGGACTACGAGCAGTACTTC.

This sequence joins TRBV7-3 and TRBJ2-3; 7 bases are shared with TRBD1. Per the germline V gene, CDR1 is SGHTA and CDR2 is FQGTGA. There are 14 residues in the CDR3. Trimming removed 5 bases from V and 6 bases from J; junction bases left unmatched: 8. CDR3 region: CASSPQGTPDTQYF. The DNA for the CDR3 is TGTGCCAGCAGCCCACAGGGGACCCCGGATACGCAGTATTTT.

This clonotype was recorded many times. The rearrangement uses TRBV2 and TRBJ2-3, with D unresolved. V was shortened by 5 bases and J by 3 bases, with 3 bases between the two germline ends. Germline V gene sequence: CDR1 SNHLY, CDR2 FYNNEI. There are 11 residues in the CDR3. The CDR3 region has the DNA TGTGCCAGCAGTATTACAGATACGCAGTATTTT. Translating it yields CASSITDTQYF. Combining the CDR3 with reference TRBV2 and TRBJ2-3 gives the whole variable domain EPEVTQTPSHQVTQMGQEVILRCVPISNHLYFYWYRQILGQKVEFLVSFYNNEISEKSEIFDDQFSVERPDGSNFTLKIRSTKLEDSAMYFCASSITDTQYFGPGTRLTVL.

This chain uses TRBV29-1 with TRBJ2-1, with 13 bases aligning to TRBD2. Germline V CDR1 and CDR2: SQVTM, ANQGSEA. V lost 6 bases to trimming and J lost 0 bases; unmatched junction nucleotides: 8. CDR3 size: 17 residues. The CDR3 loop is CSVAGLAGRSSYNEQFF. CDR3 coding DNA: TGCAGCGTGGCGGGACTAGCGGGGCGAAGCTCCTACAATGAGCAGTTCTTC.

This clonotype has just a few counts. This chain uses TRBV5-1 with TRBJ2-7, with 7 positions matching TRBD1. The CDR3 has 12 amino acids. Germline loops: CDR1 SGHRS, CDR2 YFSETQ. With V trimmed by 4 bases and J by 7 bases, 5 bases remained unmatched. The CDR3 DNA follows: TGCGCCAGCAGCCTTACAGGGGAAGAGCAGTACGTC. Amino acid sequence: CASSLTGEEQYV.